Below, 16 T cell receptor beta chains from the same sample are listed, as sequenced in a study of T-cell memory formation after mild COVID-19. TCRdb passed the 5' RACE reads through MiXCR, listing each CDR3 protein once. The sample shows about 290,000 distinct CDR3 sequences, less than 20% of them seen only once. The material sequenced was PBMCs or a T cell subset sorted from them (not recorded which). The receptors derive from a man aged 18 to 30 who had mild COVID-19 (a few samples of this study predate the infection). Cell type and time point are not known.

J is TRBJ2-4 and V is TRBV6-2 or TRBV6-3; a possible D gene is TRBD2 (7 bases). The CDR3 covers 16 residues. Germline V gene lookup returns CDR1 MNHEY and CDR2 SVGEGT. V lost 5 bases and J lost 1, with 15 bases in between. CDR3 in DNA: TGTGCCAGCAGTAAGGGGGACTATTCGGCCAAAAACATTCAGTACTTC. Its protein is CASSKGDYSAKNIQYF.

This clonotype was counted between two and nine times. The chain recombines TRBV12-3 or TRBV12-4 with TRBJ1-6, with D tentatively TRBD1 (6 bases). V lost 5 bases to trimming and J lost 9 bases, with 14 bases between them. CDR3 length: 14 residues. In nucleotides, the CDR3 is TGTGCCAGCAGTCTTCAGGGGAGTCGTTCACCCCTCCACTTT. Protein sequence: CASSLQGSRSPLHF.

V usage is TRBV7-2 and J usage is TRBJ2-7; tentative D call: TRBD1 (6 bases). Between the trimmed V and J ends, which lost 5 bases and 1 base, there was a span of 12 bases. This CDR3 has 14 residues. From germline, CDR1 is SGHTA and CDR2 FQGNSA. The CDR3 sequence is CASSLQGNSYEQYF. Here the CDR3 DNA reads TGTGCCAGCAGCCTACAGGGAAATTCCTACGAGCAGTACTTC.

This sequence joins TRBV5-5 and TRBJ1-1; TRBD1 might be the D (6 bases). This CDR3 is built from 12 residues. Germline assignment: CDR1 SGHKS and CDR2 YYEKEE (reference sequence). V lost 3 bases and J 7 bases, leaving 10 bases between the germline ends. For the CDR3, the DNA is TGTGCCAGCAGCTGGTTGGACAGTGAAGCTTTCTTT. It yields the protein CASSWLDSEAFF.

The rearrangement uses TRBV18 and TRBJ2-1; D is unclear. Germline V lookup: CDR1 KGHSH, CDR2 LQKENI. The length of the CDR3 is 12 residues. V was trimmed by 5 bases and J by 10 bases, leaving 12 bases between them. As DNA, the CDR3 is TGTGCCAGCTCAAGGTGGGGTCGAGAGCAGTTCTTC. This codes for CASSRWGREQFF.

This clonotype was counted a few times. This chain uses TRBV4-1 with TRBJ1-6; D is uncertain. CDR3 length: 14 residues. The germline V gene encodes CDR1 MGHRA and CDR2 YSYEKL. V was trimmed by 0 bases and J by 15 bases, leaving 15 bases between them. Written as DNA, the CDR3 is TGCGCCAGCAGCCAAGATTGGGCCAACGATGGCCTCCACTTT. It yields the protein CASSQDWANDGLHF.

The rearrangement joins TRBV4-3 to TRBJ1-6, with TRBD1 matching over 8 bases. The CDR3 has 15 residues. The trim removed 0 bases at V and 7 bases at J, leaving 2 bases unmatched. The germline gives CDR1 LGHNA, CDR2 YSLEER. CDR3 sequence (DNA): TGCGCCAGCAGCCAAGAGGGGACAGGAAATTCACCCCTCCACTTT. This codes for CASSQEGTGNSPLHF.

This clonotype has at least ten counts. This rearrangement joins TRBV7-2 to TRBJ2-5; D unresolved. CDR1 and CDR2 (germline): SGHTA, FQGNSA. This CDR3 region has 11 residues. The germline V and J ends were trimmed by 4 bases and 5 bases, with 5 bases remaining between them. CDR3 nucleotides: TGTGCCAGCAGCTCATCGGAGACCCAGTACTTC. Protein sequence: CASSSSETQYF.

Concerning this clonotype: It may be a read error: a sequence one base away is much more abundant. V usage is TRBV7-9 and J usage is TRBJ1-2; TRBD1 matches at 8 bases. V shed 3 bases and J 4 bases; nucleotides not matched to a gene: 1. CDR1 SEHNR and CDR2 FQNEAQ come from the germline V gene (reference sequence). The CDR3 covers 13 residues. The CDR3 loop is CASSLTGAYGYTF. The CDR3, as DNA: TGTGCCAGCAGCTTGACAGGGGCCTATGGCTACACCTTC.

The chain combines TRBV9 with TRBJ1-1, with TRBD1 matching 8 bases. Trimming cost V 3 bases and J 5 bases; bases outside gene matches: 3. From germline, CDR1 is SGDLS and CDR2 YYNGEE. This CDR3 is 13 amino acids long. The CDR3, as DNA: TGTGCCAGCAGCGAGACAGGGGCGACTGAAGCTTTCTTT. Its translation is CASSETGATEAFF.

This sequence joins TRBV7-2 and TRBJ1-6; tentatively, D is TRBD1 (6 bases). From germline, CDR1 is SGHTA and CDR2 FQGNSA. Trimming removed 5 bases at V and 1 base at J, with 15 bases between. The CDR3 length is 17 residues. CDR3 loop: CASSLSKGESYNSPLHF. In DNA form, the CDR3 reads TGTGCCAGCAGCCTCTCCAAGGGGGAATCCTATAATTCACCCCTCCACTTT.

The chain couples TRBV6-6 to TRBJ1-1; weak D call: TRBD1 (6 bases). Germline V gene lookup returns CDR1 MNHNY and CDR2 SVGAGI (reference sequence). Between the trimmed V and J ends, which lost 7 bases and 1 base, there was a span of 28 bases. This CDR3 has 19 amino acids. The CDR3 DNA is TGTGCCAGCACCCACCTAGCGGGGGGGGCCGGAGGGCCGAACACTGAAGCTTTCTTT. This sequence encodes CASTHLAGGAGGPNTEAFF.

The rearrangement joins TRBV12-3 or TRBV12-4 to TRBJ2-1; no reliable D call. The CDR3 contains 11 residues. The V gene lost 1 base and the J gene lost 7 bases, with 2 bases spanning the gap. The CDR3 here is CASSLVNEQFF. The CDR3 DNA sequence: TGTGCCAGCAGTTTAGTGAATGAGCAGTTCTTC.

The J gene is TRBJ1-2, the V gene TRBV6-5; D gene ambiguous. The CDR3 spans 15 residues. V shed 8 bases and J shed 0 bases, with 16 bases lying between them. In germline, CDR1 is MNHEY, CDR2 SVGAGI. Written as DNA, the CDR3 is TGTGCCAGCGGCACCACCCACGGAGCTAACTATGGCTACACCTTC. It translates to CASGTTHGANYGYTF.

This clonotype showed up many times. The chain links TRBV4-2 to TRBJ2-1, with 9 bases fitting TRBD2. Unmatched junction bases numbered 2, after V lost 0 bases and J lost 2 bases. CDR1 is LGHNA, CDR2 YNFKEQ, per germline. This CDR3 spans 16 amino acids. CDR3 sequence reads: CASSQDGGGAYNEQFF. CDR3 coding DNA: TGTGCCAGCAGCCAAGACGGCGGGGGGGCCTACAATGAGCAGTTCTTC.

This clonotype was detected only a few times. V is TRBV20-1 and J is TRBJ1-1; D uncertain. CDR1 is DFQATT and CDR2 is SNEGSKA in the germline V gene (reference sequence). Between the trimmed V and J ends, which lost 0 bases and 0 bases, there was a span of 11 bases. The length of the CDR3 is 15 residues. The CDR3 loop is CSARDIGRMNTEAFF. CDR3 coding DNA: TGCAGTGCTAGAGATATTGGAAGAATGAACACTGAAGCTTTCTTT.